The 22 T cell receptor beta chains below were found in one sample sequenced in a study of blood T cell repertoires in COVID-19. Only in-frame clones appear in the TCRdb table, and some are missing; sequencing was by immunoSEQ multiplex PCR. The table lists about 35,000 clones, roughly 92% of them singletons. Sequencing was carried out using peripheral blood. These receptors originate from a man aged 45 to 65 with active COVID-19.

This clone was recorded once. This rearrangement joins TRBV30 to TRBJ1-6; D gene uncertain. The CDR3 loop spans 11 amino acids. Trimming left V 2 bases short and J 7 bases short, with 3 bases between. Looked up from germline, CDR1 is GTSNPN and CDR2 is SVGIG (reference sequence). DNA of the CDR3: TGTGCCTGGAGTTCGAATTCACCCCTCCACTTT. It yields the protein CAWSSNSPLHF.

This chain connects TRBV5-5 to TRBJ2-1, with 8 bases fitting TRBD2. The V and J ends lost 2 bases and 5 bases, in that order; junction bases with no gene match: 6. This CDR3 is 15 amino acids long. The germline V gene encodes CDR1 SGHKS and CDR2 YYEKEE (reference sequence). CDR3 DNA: TGTGCCAGCAGCTTCCAGCGGGAGCCCCACAATGAGCAGTTCTTC. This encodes CASSFQREPHNEQFF.

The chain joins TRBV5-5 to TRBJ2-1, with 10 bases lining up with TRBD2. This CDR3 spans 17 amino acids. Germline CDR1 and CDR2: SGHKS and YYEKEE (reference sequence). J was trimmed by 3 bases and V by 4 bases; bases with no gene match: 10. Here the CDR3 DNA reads TGTGCCAGCAGCCCCCGGGGAGCGGGAGGGGGCTACAATGAGCAGTTCTTC. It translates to CASSPRGAGGGYNEQFF.

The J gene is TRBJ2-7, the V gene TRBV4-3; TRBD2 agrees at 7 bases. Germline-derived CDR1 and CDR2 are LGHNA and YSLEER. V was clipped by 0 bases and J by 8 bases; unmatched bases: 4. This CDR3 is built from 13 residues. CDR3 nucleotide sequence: TGCGCCAGCAGCCAAGATCGGGAGGACAAGCAGTACTTC. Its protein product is CASSQDREDKQYF.

The CDR3 DNA reads TGTGCCAGCAGGGTGCGAGAGACCCAGTACTTC. Amino acids: CASRVRETQYF. The genes are TRBV2 and TRBJ2-5, with D hard to call. Germline CDR1 reads SNHLY; CDR2 reads FYNNEI. The V end lost 6 bases, the J end lost 4 bases, and 6 bases lay between the germline ends. This CDR3 spans 11 amino acids.

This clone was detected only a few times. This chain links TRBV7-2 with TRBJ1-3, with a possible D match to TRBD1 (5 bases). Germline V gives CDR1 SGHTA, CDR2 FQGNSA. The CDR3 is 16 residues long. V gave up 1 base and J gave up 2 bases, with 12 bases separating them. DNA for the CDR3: TGTGCCAGCAGCTTAGGCGACAGTAGAACTGGAAACACCATATATTTT. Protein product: CASSLGDSRTGNTIYF.

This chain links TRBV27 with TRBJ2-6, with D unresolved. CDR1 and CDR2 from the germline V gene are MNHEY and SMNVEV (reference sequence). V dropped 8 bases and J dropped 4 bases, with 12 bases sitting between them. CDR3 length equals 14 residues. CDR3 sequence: CASGASAGANVLTF. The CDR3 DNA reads TGTGCCAGCGGAGCCTCGGCGGGGGCCAACGTCCTGACTTTC.

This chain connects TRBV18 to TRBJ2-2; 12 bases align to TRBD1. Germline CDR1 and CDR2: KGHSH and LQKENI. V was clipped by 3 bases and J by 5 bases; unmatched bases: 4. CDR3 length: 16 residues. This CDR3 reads CASSPGTGGITGELFF. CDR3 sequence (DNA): TGTGCCAGCTCACCTGGGACAGGGGGCATAACCGGGGAGCTGTTTTTT.

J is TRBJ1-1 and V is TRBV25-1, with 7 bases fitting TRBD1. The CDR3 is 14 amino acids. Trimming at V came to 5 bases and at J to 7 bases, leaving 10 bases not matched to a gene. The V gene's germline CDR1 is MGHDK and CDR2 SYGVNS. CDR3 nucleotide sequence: TGTGCCAGCAGTTCTAATAGGGGGCAGGGTGAAGCTTTCTTT. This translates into CASSSNRGQGEAFF.

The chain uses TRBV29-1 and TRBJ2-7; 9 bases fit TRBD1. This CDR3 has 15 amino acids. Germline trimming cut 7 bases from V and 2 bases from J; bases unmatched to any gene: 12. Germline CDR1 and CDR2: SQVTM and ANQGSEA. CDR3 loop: CSANNLDRGTYEQYF. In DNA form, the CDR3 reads TGCAGCGCCAACAATTTGGACAGGGGAACCTACGAGCAGTACTTC.

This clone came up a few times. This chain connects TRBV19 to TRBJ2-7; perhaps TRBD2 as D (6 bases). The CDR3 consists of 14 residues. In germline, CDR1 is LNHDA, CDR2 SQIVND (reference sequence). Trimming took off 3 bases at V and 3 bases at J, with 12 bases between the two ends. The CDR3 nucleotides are TGTGCCAGTAGTATGGGAGGCGGAGACTACGAGCAGTACTTC. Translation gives CASSMGGGDYEQYF.

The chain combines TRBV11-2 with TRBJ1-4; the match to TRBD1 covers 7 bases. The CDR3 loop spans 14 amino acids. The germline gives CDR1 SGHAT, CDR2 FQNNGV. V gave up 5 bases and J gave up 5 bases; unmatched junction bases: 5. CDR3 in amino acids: CASSITGVNEKLFF. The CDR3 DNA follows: TGTGCCAGCAGCATAACAGGGGTCAATGAAAAACTGTTTTTT.

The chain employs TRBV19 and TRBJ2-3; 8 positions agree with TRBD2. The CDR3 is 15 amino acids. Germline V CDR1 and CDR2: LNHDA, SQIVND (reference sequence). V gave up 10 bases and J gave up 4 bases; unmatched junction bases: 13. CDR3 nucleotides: TGTGCCACTTCAACTCGGGGGCGGGAGGCAGATACGCAGTATTTT. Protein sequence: CATSTRGREADTQYF.

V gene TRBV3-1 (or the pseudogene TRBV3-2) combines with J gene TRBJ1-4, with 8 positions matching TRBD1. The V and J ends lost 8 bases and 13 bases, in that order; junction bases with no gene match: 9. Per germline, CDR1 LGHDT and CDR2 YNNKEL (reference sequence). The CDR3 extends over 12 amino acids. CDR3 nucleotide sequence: TGTGCCAGCCAGGGGGCCAGGGGGCGACTGTTTTTT. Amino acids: CASQGARGRLFF.

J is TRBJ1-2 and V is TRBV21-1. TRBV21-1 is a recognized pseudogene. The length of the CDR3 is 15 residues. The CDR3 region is CASSNATEGDYGYTF. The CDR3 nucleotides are TGTGCCAGCAGCAACGCAACCGAGGGTGACTATGGCTACACCTTC.

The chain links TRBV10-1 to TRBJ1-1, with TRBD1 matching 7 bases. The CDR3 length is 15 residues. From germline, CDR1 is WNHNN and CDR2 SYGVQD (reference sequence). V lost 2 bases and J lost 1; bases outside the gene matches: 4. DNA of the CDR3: TGCGCCAGCAGTGAGCAGACAGGGAAGAACACTGAAGCTTTCTTT. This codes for CASSEQTGKNTEAFF.

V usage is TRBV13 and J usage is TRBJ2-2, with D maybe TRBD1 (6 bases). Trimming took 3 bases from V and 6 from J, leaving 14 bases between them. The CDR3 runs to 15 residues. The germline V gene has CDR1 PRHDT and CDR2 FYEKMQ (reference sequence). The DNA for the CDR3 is TGTGCCAGCAGCTTTATTACAGGGTTCCCCGGGGAGCTGTTTTTT. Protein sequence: CASSFITGFPGELFF.

CDR3 sequence (DNA): TGTGCCAGCAGCTTAAACAGGGTTACAGATACGCAGTATTTT. Its protein product is CASSLNRVTDTQYF. The V call is TRBV7-3, the J call TRBJ2-3; tentatively, D is TRBD1 (6 bases). Trimming cost V 1 base and J 3 bases, with 8 bases left between them. Germline-derived CDR1 and CDR2 are SGHTA and FQGTGA. The CDR3 is made up of 14 amino acids. The full variable domain, completed using reference TRBV7-3 and TRBJ2-3, is GAGVSQTPSNKVTEKGKYVELRCDPISGHTALYWYRQSLGQGPEFLIYFQGTGAADDSGLPNDRFFAVRPEGSVSTLKIQRTERGDSAVYLCASSLNRVTDTQYFGPGTRLTVL.

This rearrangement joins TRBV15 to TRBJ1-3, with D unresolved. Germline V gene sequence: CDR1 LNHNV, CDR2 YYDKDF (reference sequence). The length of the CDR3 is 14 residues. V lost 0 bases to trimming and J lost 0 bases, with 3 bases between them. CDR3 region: CATSRDSSGNTIYF. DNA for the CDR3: TGTGCCACCAGCAGAGACAGCTCTGGAAACACCATATATTTT.

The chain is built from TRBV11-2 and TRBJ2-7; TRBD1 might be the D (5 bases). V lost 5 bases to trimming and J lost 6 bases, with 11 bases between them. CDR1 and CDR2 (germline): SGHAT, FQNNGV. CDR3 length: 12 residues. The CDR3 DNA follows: TGTGCCAGCAGCCATGACAGCCTCGAGCAGTACTTC. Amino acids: CASSHDSLEQYF.

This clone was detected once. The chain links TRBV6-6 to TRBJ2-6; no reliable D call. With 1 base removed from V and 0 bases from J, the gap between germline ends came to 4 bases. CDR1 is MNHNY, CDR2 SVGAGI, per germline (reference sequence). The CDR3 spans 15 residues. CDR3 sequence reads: CASSYFSSGANVLTF. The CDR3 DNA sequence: TGTGCCAGCAGTTACTTCAGCTCTGGGGCCAACGTCCTGACTTTC.

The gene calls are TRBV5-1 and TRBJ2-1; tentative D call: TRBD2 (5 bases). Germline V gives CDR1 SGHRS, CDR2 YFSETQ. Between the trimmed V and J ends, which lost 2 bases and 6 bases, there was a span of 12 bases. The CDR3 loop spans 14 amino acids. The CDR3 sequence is CASSFRTRINEQFF. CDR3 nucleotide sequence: TGCGCCAGCAGCTTTAGGACTCGTATCAATGAGCAGTTCTTC.